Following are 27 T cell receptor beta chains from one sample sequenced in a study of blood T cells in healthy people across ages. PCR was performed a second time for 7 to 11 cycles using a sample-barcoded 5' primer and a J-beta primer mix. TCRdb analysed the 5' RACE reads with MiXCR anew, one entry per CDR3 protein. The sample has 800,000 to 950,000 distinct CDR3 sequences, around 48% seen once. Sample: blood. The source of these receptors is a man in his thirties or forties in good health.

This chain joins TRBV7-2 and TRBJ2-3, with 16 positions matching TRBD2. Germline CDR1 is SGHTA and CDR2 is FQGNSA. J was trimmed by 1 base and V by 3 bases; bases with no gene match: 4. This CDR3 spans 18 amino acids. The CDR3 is CASSFSGTSGRGTDTQYF. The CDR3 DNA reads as TGTGCCAGCAGCTTCTCCGGGACTAGCGGGAGGGGCACAGATACGCAGTATTTT. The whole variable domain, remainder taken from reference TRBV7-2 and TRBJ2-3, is GAGVSQSPSNKVTEKGKDVELRCDPISGHTALYWYRQSLGQGLEFLIYFQGNSAPDKSGLPSDRFSAERTGGSVSTLTIQRTQQEDSAVYLCASSFSGTSGRGTDTQYFGPGTRLTVL.

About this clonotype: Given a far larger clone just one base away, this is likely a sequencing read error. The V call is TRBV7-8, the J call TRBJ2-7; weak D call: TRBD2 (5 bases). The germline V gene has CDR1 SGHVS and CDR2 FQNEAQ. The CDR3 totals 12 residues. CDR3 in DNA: TGTGTCAGCAGCTTAGCGTCCTACGAGCAGTACTTC. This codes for CVSSLASYEQYF.

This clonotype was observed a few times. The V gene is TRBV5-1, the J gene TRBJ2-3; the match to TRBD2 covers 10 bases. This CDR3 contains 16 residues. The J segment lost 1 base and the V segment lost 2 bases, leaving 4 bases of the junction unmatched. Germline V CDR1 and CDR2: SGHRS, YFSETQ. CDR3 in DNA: TGCGCCAGCAGCTTAACCGGGACTAGCGGCACAGATACGCAGTATTTT. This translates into CASSLTGTSGTDTQYF.

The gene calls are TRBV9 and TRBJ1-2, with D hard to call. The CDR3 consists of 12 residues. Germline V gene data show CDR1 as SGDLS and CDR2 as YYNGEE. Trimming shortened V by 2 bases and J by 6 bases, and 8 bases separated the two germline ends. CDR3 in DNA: TGTGCCAGCAGCGTCCCCCCGGATGGCTACACCTTC. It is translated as CASSVPPDGYTF. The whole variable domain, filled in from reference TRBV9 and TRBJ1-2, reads DSGVTQTPKHLITATGQRVTLRCSPRSGDLSVYWYQQSLDQGLQFLIQYYNGEERAKGNILERFSAQQFPDLHSELNLSSLELGDSALYFCASSVPPDGYTFGSGTRLTVV.

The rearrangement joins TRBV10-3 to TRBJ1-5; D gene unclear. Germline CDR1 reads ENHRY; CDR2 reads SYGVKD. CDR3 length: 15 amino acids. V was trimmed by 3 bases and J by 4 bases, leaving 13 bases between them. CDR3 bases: TGTGCCATCAGTGAAAGCGCCTCACGGAATCAGCCCCAGCATTTT. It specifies CAISESASRNQPQHF.

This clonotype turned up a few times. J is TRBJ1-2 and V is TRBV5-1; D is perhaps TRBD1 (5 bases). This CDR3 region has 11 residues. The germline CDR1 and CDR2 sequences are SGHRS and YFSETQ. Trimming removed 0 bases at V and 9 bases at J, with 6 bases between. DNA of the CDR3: TGCGCCAGCAGCTTGGGGGACCGCTACACCTTC. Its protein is CASSLGDRYTF.

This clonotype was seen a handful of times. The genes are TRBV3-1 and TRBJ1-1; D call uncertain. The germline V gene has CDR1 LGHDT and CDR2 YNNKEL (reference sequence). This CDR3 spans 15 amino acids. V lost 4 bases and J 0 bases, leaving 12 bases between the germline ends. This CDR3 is CASSRSDTMNTEAFF. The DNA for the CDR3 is TGTGCCAGCAGCCGGTCAGACACAATGAACACTGAAGCTTTCTTT.

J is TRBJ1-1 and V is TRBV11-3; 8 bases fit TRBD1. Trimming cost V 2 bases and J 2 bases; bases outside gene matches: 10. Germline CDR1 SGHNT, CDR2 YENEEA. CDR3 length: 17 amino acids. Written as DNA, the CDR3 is TGTGCCAGCAGCTTACCCGCCGGACAGGGAGGAAACACTGAAGCTTTCTTT. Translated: CASSLPAGQGGNTEAFF.

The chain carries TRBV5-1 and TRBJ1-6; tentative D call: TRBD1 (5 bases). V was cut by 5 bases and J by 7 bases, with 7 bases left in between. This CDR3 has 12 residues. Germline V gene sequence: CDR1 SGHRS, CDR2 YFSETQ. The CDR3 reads CASRGENSPLHF. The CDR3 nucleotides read TGCGCCAGCAGGGGGGAAAATTCACCCCTCCACTTT. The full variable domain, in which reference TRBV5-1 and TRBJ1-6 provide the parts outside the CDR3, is KAGVTQTPRYLIKTRGQQVTLSCSPISGHRSVSWYQQTPGQGLQFLFEYFSETQRNKGNFPGRFSGRQFSNSRSEMNVSTLELGDSALYLCASRGENSPLHFGNGTRLTVT.

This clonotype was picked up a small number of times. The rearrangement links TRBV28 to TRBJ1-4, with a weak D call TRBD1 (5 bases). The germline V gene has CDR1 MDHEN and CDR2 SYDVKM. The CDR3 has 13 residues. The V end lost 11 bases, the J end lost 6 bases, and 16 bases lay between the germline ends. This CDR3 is CALRGERDEKLFF. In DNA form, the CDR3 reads TGTGCCTTGCGAGGGGAGCGGGATGAAAAACTGTTTTTT.

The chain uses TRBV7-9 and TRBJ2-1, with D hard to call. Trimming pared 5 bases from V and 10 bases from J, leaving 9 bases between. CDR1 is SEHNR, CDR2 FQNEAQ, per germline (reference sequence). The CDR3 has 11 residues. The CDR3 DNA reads TGTGCCAGCAGCCGAGACGCGGAGCAGTTCTTC. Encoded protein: CASSRDAEQFF.

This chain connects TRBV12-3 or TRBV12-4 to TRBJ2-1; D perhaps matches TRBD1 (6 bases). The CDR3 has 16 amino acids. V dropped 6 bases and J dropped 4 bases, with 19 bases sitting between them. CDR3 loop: CASSSDRPLQYNEQFF. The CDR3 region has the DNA TGTGCCAGCAGCTCCGACAGGCCGCTACAATACAATGAGCAGTTCTTC.

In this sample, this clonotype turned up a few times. In DNA form, the CDR3 reads TGTGCCAGCAGTCGCGGGACCCCGGAGACCCAGTACTTC. This encodes CASSRGTPETQYF. This rearrangement joins TRBV6-6 to TRBJ2-5, with D tentatively TRBD2 (6 bases). The CDR3 spans 13 residues. Looked up from germline, CDR1 is MNHNY and CDR2 is SVGAGI (reference sequence). The V and J ends lost 5 bases and 5 bases respectively, with 12 bases between them.

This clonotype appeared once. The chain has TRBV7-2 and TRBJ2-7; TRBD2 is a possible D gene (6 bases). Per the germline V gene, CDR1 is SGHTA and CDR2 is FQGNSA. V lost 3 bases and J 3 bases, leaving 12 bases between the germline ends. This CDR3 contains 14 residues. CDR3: CASSFHAGNYEQYF. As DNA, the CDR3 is TGTGCCAGCAGCTTCCATGCGGGGAACTACGAGCAGTACTTC.

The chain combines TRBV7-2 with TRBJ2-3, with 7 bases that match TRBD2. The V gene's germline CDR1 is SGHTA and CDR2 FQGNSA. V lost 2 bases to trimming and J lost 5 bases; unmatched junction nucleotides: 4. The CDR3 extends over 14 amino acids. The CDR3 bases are TGTGCCAGCAGCTTAATGGGGGGGATAGATACGCAGTATTTT. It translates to CASSLMGGIDTQYF.

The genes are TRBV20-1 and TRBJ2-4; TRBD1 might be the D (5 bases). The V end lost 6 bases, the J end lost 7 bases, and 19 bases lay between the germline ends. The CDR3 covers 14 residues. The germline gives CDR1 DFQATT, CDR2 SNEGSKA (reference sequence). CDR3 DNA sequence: TGCAGTGCCATGGAACATATCTCAGGGAACATTCAGTACTTC. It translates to CSAMEHISGNIQYF.

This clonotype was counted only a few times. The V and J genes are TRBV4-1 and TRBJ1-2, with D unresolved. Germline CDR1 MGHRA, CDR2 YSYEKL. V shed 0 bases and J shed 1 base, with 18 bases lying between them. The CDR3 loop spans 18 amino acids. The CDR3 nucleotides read TGCGCCAGCAGCCAAGACGCGGCAGCCGTCCTTAGTAACTATGGCTACACCTTC. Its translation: CASSQDAAAVLSNYGYTF.

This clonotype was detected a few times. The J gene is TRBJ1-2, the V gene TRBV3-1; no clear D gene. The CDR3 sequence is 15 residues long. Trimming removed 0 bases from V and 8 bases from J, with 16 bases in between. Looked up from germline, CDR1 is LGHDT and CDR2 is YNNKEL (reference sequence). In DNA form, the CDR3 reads TGTGCCAGCAGCCAAGATCGAAAGGCTTTGGGAGGCTACACCTTC. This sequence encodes CASSQDRKALGGYTF.

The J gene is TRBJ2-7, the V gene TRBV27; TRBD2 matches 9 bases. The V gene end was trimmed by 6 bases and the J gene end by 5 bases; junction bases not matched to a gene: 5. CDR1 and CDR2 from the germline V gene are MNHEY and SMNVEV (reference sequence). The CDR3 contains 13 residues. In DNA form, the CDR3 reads TGTGCCAGCAGGTTGCTAGCGGGGCACGAGCAGTACTTC. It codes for CASRLLAGHEQYF.

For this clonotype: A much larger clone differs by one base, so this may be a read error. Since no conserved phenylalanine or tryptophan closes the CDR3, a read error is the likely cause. The CDR3 DNA sequence: TGCGCCAGCAGAAACGACAGGGGGCCGGATTCACCCCTCCACTAT. Translated: CASRNDRGPDSPLHY. V usage is TRBV4-1 and J usage is TRBJ1-6, with TRBD1 matching 10 bases. The CDR3 is made up of 15 amino acids. Per germline, CDR1 MGHRA and CDR2 YSYEKL. Germline trimming cut 6 bases from V and 8 bases from J; bases unmatched to any gene: 7.

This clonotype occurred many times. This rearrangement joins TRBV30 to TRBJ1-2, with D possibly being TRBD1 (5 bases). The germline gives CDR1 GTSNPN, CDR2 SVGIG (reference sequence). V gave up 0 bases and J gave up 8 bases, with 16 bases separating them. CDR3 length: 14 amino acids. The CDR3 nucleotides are TGTGCCTGGAGTGTCTGGGGGGAAGGTGGCGGCTACACCTTC. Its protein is CAWSVWGEGGGYTF.

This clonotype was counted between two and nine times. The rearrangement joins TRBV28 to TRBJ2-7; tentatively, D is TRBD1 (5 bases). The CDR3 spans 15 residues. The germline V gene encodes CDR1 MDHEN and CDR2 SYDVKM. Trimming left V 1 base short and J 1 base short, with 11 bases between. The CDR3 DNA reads TGTGCCAGCAGTTTATCAGGGTTGATGTCCTACGAGCAGTACTTC. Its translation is CASSLSGLMSYEQYF.

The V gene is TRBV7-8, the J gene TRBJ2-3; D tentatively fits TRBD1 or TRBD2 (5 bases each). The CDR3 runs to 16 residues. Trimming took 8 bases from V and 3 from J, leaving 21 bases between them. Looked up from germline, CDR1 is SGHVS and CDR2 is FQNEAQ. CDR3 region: CASGLRRDPTTDTQYF. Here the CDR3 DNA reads TGTGCCAGCGGCCTCCGACGGGACCCTACGACAGATACGCAGTATTTT.

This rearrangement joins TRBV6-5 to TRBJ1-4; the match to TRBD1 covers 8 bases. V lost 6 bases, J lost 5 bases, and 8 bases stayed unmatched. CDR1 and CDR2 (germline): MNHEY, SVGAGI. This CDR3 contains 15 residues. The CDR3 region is CASRNPRTGNEKLFF. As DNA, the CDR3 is TGTGCCAGCAGAAATCCCCGGACAGGGAATGAAAAACTGTTTTTT.

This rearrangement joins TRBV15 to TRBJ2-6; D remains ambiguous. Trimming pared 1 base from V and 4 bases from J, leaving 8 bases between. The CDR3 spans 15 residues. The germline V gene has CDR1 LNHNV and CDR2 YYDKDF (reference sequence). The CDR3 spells CATSRGVDGANVLTF. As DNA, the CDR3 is TGTGCCACCAGCAGAGGGGTTGACGGGGCCAACGTCCTGACTTTC.

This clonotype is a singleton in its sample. The CDR3: CASSLDSAFRELFF. The DNA for the CDR3 is TGTGCCAGCAGCTTAGACTCGGCATTCCGGGAGCTGTTTTTT. This sequence joins TRBV7-2 and TRBJ2-2, with D hard to call. Between the trimmed V and J ends, which lost 1 base and 9 bases, there was a span of 12 bases. From germline, CDR1 is SGHTA and CDR2 FQGNSA. CDR3 size: 14 residues.

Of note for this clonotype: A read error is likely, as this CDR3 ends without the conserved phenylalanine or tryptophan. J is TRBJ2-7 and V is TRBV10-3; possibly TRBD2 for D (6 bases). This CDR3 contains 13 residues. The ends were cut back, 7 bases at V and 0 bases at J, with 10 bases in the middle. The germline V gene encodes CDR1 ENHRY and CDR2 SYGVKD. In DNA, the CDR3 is TGTGCCATCATGGGGGAGGTCTCCTACGAGCAGTACTCC. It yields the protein CAIMGEVSYEQYS.